This T cell receptor (beta chain) derives from a study of control samples from healthy donors and cancer patients. Data came from immunoSEQ multiplex PCR; TCRdb stores just in-frame clones and leaves some out. The table has about 220,000 clones, about 95% seen once. The germline CDR1 and CDR2 sequences are SGHDN and FVKESK. The V end was cut by 0 bases, the J end by 0 bases, with 7 bases between. The CDR3 runs 15 residues. This clonotype was sampled from a man between 50 and 59 years old in good health. The sequenced material came from blood. The chain carries TRBV14 and TRBJ2-3; possible D gene TRBD2, 6 bases. This chain's CDR3 is CASSQDGGSTDTQYF. The CDR3 DNA follows: TGTGCCAGCAGCCAAGACGGGGGTAGCACAGATACGCAGTATTTT.